Only one count was recorded for the clone carrying this T cell receptor (beta chain). Original data processing: Nucleated cell number was recorded as an estimate derived from reference gene primer amplification. The repertoire was sequenced with immunoSEQ multiplex PCR; TCRdb's copy has only in-frame clones and lacks some. V and J calls plus clone size are reproduced from that table; the DNA served to infer D and trimming. Of around 100,000 clones in the sample, approximately 80% were seen once. This sample was included in a study of blood T cell repertoires in COVID-19. Turning to the study itself: Some COVID-19 samples were acute and others convalescent; all came from the United States, Italy and Spain. PBMCs, B-cell-depleted T cells, or T cells were the source of the cDNA or gDNA that made up the material.

CDR3 size: 13 residues. In germline, CDR1 is LNHDA, CDR2 SQIVND (reference sequence). With V trimmed by 4 bases and J by 7 bases, 4 bases remained unmatched. V gene TRBV19 combines with J gene TRBJ1-5, with 7 positions matching TRBD1. This clonotype was obtained from a man between 70 and 80 years old with active or convalescent COVID-19. Sequenced material: peripheral blood. The CDR3 spells CASSRTGGQPQHF. The CDR3 DNA reads TGTGCCAGTAGTAGGACAGGTGGGCAGCCCCAGCATTTT. The variable domain in full, completed from reference TRBV19 and TRBJ1-5, reads DGGITQSPKYLFRKEGQNVTLSCEQNLNHDAMYWYRQDPGQGLRLIYYSQIVNDFQKGDIAEGYSVSREKKESFPLTVTSAQKNPTAFYLCASSRTGGQPQHFGDGTRLSIL.